These 4 T cell receptor beta chains were all obtained from the same sample, sequenced in a study of Ad26.COV2.S vaccination and SARS-CoV-2 variants (dated by TCRdb to the early 2020s). This specimen's treatment or condition label, per the study, means: some 19 received Ad26.COV2.S at low or high dose, single or two shots; about 5 received placebo; per-sample allocation not given. For vaccine and placebo recipients, the sequenced repertoires came from samples collected on day 63 after the first injection. Library construction relied on the immunoSEQ multiplex PCR assay. As stored in TCRdb, this immuneACCESS dataset retains in-frame rearrangements with V and J assigned. A fraction of the clones does not appear; measured against another copy, unresolved V genes explain less than half of the discrepancy, and the remainder lacks a known reason. The sample includes roughly 400,000 clones, with 90% observed a single time. The ten top clones hold less than 5.5% of the sample.

Sequencing used peripheral blood, obtained in a trial of Ad26.COV2.S vaccine versus placebo. Receptor source: a person between 18 and 65 years old who received the Ad26.COV2.S COVID-19 vaccine or a placebo.

The gene calls are TRBV3-1 (or the pseudogene TRBV3-2) and TRBJ2-1, with D unclear. CDR1 is LGHDT, CDR2 YNNKEL, per germline (reference sequence). Between the trimmed V and J ends, which lost 3 bases and 5 bases, there was a span of 11 bases. The CDR3 has 14 amino acids. CDR3 region: CASSHTGRNNEQFF. The CDR3 nucleotides are TGTGCCAGCAGCCACACCGGACGGAACAATGAGCAGTTCTTC.

The gene calls are TRBV9 and TRBJ1-3, with a weak D call TRBD1 (5 bases). CDR1 is SGDLS and CDR2 is YYNGEE in the germline V gene. The CDR3 runs 16 residues. V shed 0 bases and J shed 0 bases, with 10 bases lying between them. CDR3 coding DNA: TGTGCCAGCAGCGTAGAAGTGGGGGGCTCTGGAAACACCATATATTTT. This gives the protein CASSVEVGGSGNTIYF.

This chain uses TRBV7-3 with TRBJ2-2, with D possibly being TRBD1 (6 bases). Germline assignment: CDR1 SGHTA and CDR2 FQGTGA. V was pared by 2 bases and J by 3 bases, with 13 bases between. The CDR3 spans 16 residues. The DNA of the CDR3 is TGTGCCAGCAGCTTATATCCCAGGGGAGACACCGGGGAGCTGTTTTTT. It encodes CASSLYPRGDTGELFF.

This chain links TRBV19 with TRBJ1-3; tentative D call: TRBD1 (6 bases). This CDR3 comprises 15 residues. Germline V lookup: CDR1 LNHDA, CDR2 SQIVND (reference sequence). V lost 6 bases to trimming and J lost 7 bases, with 19 bases between them. The CDR3 loop is CASSLRDIVANTIYF. CDR3 sequence (DNA): TGTGCCAGTAGCCTCCGGGACATCGTGGCGAACACCATATATTTT. The whole variable domain, remainder taken from reference TRBV19 and TRBJ1-3, is DGGITQSPKYLFRKEGQNVTLSCEQNLNHDAMYWYRQDPGQGLRLIYYSQIVNDFQKGDIAEGYSVSREKKESFPLTVTSAQKNPTAFYLCASSLRDIVANTIYFGEGSWLTVV.